Shown below are 13 T cell receptor beta chains from a single sample sequenced in a study of cytomegalovirus exposure and HLA in healthy donors. The study ran its PCR with 60 Vbeta and 13 Jbeta primers. Generated by immunoSEQ multiplex PCR, the TCRdb table keeps only in-frame clones and is missing some. The table records approximately 150,000 clones, roughly 80% of them present only once. Sequenced sample: PBMCs. The source is a woman aged 25 to 39 in good health and CMV-seronegative.

This chain connects TRBV5-1 to TRBJ1-1, with 7 bases that match TRBD1. The J segment lost 1 base and the V segment lost 6 bases, leaving 6 bases of the junction unmatched. The CDR3 sequence is 14 residues long. Germline lookup yields CDR1 SGHRS and CDR2 YFSETQ. The CDR3 sequence is CASTIGTANTEAFF. The CDR3 region has the DNA TGCGCCAGCACCATCGGGACAGCGAACACTGAAGCTTTCTTT.

This clone has more than one count but fewer than ten. This rearrangement joins TRBV5-4 to TRBJ2-7, with D perhaps TRBD1 (5 bases). This CDR3 is built from 14 residues. CDR1 and CDR2 (germline): SGHNT, YYREEE (reference sequence). The V end was cut by 0 bases, the J end by 2 bases, with 9 bases between. CDR3 region: CASSLAQGPYEQYF. The DNA of the CDR3 is TGTGCCAGCAGCTTGGCGCAGGGCCCCTACGAGCAGTACTTC.

This rearrangement joins TRBV30 to TRBJ1-2; 7 bases fit TRBD1. The germline V gene has CDR1 GTSNPN and CDR2 SVGIG (reference sequence). V gave up 0 bases and J gave up 8 bases; unmatched junction bases: 6. This CDR3 is 13 amino acids long. The CDR3 nucleotides are TGTGCCTGGAGTGTCTTACAGGGGAGAGGCTACACCTTC. Residues: CAWSVLQGRGYTF.

This chain connects TRBV28 to TRBJ1-2; TRBD1 is a possible D gene (5 bases). Germline-derived CDR1 and CDR2 are MDHEN and SYDVKM. Trimming took off 6 bases at V and 0 bases at J, with 14 bases between the two ends. CDR3 length equals 15 residues. The CDR3 nucleotides read TGTGCCAGCAGCCGTCGACAGCATGCTAACTATGGCTACACCTTC. This codes for CASSRRQHANYGYTF.

The chain combines TRBV10-2 with TRBJ2-1, with 9 bases aligning to TRBD1. The CDR3 consists of 14 residues. In germline, CDR1 is WSHSY, CDR2 SAAADI. Trimming removed 4 bases from V and 7 bases from J; junction bases left unmatched: 5. The CDR3 is CASSADRGWNEQFF. Here the CDR3 DNA reads TGCGCCAGCAGTGCGGACAGGGGATGGAATGAGCAGTTCTTC.

The chain has TRBV7-6 and TRBJ2-1; 9 bases fit TRBD1. Germline CDR1 reads SGHVS; CDR2 reads FNYEAQ. The CDR3 contains 15 residues. V lost 4 bases and J lost 9; bases outside the gene matches: 10. The DNA for the CDR3 is TGTGCCAGCAGCTCAGCCGGGACAGGGATGATTGAGCAGTTCTTC. Translation gives CASSSAGTGMIEQFF.

J is TRBJ2-4 and V is TRBV13; TRBD1 agrees at 11 bases. The germline gives CDR1 PRHDT, CDR2 FYEKMQ (reference sequence). Trimming took 4 bases from V and 9 from J; bases not matched to a gene: 14. The CDR3 sequence is 17 residues long. The CDR3 region has the DNA TGTGCCAGCAGCTGGGCTCGGACAGGGGGCGTCCTAGGCATTCAGTACTTC. Translated, it gives CASSWARTGGVLGIQYF. The full variable domain, in which reference TRBV13 and TRBJ2-4 provide the parts outside the CDR3, is AAGVIQSPRHLIKEKRETATLKCYPIPRHDTVYWYQQGPGQDPQFLISFYEKMQSDKGSIPDRFSAQQFSDYHSELNMSSLELGDSALYFCASSWARTGGVLGIQYFGAGTRLSVL.

The chain joins TRBV2 to TRBJ1-5; D ambiguous. Per germline, CDR1 SNHLY and CDR2 FYNNEI. V lost 2 bases and J 7 bases, leaving 12 bases between the germline ends. CDR3 size: 14 residues. The CDR3 DNA sequence: TGTGCCAGCAGTGAATATGCGCCGGTCCAGCCCCAGCATTTT. Its translation is CASSEYAPVQPQHF.

The J gene is TRBJ2-2, the V gene TRBV6-1; perhaps TRBD1 as D (6 bases). This CDR3 is built from 15 residues. The V gene lost 4 bases and the J gene lost 6 bases, with 15 bases spanning the gap. Germline V lookup: CDR1 MNHNS, CDR2 SASEGT. The chain's CDR3 is CASSATRGIPGELFF. In DNA form, the CDR3 reads TGTGCCAGCAGTGCTACCAGGGGAATCCCCGGGGAGCTGTTTTTT.

CDR3 protein: CASSLEGAGNSPLHF. The CDR3 region has the DNA TGCGCCAGCAGCTTGGAGGGGGCCGGGAATTCACCCCTCCACTTT. This rearrangement joins TRBV5-1 to TRBJ1-6, with 7 bases fitting TRBD1. The CDR3 extends over 15 amino acids. Germline lookup yields CDR1 SGHRS and CDR2 YFSETQ. J lost 7 bases, V lost 0 bases, and 4 bases had no gene match.

The chain combines TRBV2 with TRBJ2-4; D might be TRBD1 (6 bases). In germline, CDR1 is SNHLY, CDR2 FYNNEI. Trimming pared 6 bases from V and 0 bases from J, leaving 12 bases between. The CDR3 is 15 residues long. The CDR3 bases are TGTGCCAGCAGAGCCGGGACAATAGCCAAAAACATTCAGTACTTC. Translating it yields CASRAGTIAKNIQYF.

The chain joins TRBV4-1 to TRBJ1-2; D might be TRBD1 (5 bases). The CDR3 totals 15 residues. V was shortened by 1 base and J by 5 bases, with 14 bases between the two germline ends. Germline V CDR1 and CDR2: MGHRA, YSYEKL. The CDR3 reads CASSQGSGGNYGYTF. The CDR3 nucleotides are TGCGCCAGCAGCCAAGGCTCGGGGGGGAATTATGGCTACACCTTC.

V usage is TRBV9 and J usage is TRBJ2-1, with TRBD2 matching 11 bases. The V and J ends lost 3 bases and 8 bases, in that order; junction bases with no gene match: 16. CDR1 SGDLS and CDR2 YYNGEE come from the germline V gene. The CDR3 sequence is 18 residues long. The DNA for the CDR3 is TGTGCCAGCAGCGCGAGGTCACTAGCGGGAGTTACCGGCGATGAGCAGTTCTTC. Protein sequence: CASSARSLAGVTGDEQFF.